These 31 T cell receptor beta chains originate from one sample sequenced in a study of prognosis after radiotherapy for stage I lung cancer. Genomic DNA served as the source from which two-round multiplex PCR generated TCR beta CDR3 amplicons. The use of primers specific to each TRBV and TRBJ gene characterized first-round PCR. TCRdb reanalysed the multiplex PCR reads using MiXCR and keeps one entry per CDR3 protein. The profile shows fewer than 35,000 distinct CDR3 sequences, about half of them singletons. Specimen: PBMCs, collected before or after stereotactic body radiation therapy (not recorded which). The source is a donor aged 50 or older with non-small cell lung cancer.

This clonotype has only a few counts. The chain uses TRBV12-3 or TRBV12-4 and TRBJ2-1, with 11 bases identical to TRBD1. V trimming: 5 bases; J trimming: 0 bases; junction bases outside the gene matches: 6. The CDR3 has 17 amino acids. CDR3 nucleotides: TGTGCCAGCAGTGGGGATGGGACAGGGGGCTCCTACAATGAGCAGTTCTTC. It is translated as CASSGDGTGGSYNEQFF.

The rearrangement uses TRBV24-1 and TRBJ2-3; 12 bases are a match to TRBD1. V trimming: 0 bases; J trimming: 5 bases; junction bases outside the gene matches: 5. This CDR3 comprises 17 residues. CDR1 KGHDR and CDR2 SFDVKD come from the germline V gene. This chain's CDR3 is CATSDLGDRGHIDTQYF. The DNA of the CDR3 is TGTGCCACCAGTGATTTGGGGGACAGGGGGCATATAGATACGCAGTATTTT.

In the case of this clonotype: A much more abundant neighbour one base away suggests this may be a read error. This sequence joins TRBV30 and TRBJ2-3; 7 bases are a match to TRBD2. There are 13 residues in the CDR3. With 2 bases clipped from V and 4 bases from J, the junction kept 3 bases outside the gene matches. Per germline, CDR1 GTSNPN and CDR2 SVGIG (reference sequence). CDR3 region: CAWSSGTPDTQYF. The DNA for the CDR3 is TGTGCCTGGAGTAGCGGGACCCCAGATACGCAGTATTTT.

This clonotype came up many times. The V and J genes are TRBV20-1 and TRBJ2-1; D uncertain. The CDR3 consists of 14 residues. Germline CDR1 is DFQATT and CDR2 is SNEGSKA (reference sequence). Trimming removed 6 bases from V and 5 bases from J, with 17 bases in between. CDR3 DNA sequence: TGCAGTGCGGACGTAGTGGGCCGGGACAATGAGCAGTTCTTC. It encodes CSADVVGRDNEQFF.

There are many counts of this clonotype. This CDR3 is CASSPGTGHRRYTF. Here the CDR3 DNA reads TGTGCCAGCAGCCCTGGGACAGGTCATCGACGCTACACCTTC. The V gene is TRBV5-6, the J gene TRBJ1-2; 8 bases are a match to TRBD1. The CDR3 is 14 residues long. The V gene's germline CDR1 is SGHDT and CDR2 YYEEEE. V lost 4 bases, J lost 9 bases, and 11 bases stayed unmatched.

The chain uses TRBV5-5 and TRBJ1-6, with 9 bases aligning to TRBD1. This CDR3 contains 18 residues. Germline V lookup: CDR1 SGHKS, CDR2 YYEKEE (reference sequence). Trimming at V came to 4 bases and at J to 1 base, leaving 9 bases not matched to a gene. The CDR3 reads CASSRGTGSRSYNSPLHF. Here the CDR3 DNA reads TGTGCCAGCAGCCGCGGGACAGGGTCTAGGTCCTATAATTCACCCCTCCACTTT.

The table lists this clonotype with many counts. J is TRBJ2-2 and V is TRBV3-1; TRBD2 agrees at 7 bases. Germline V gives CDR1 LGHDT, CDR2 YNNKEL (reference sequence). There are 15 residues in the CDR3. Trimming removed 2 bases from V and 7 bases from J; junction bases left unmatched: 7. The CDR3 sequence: CASSQSGIRGGELFF. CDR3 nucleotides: TGTGCCAGCAGCCAAAGCGGGATTCGGGGCGGGGAGCTGTTTTTT.

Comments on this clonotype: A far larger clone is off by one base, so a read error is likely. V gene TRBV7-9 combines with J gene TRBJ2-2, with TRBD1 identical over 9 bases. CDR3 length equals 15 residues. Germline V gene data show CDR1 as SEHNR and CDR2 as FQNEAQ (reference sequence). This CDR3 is CTSSSRQGGTGELFF. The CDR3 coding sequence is TGTACCAGCAGCTCGAGACAGGGGGGCACCGGGGAGCTGTTTTTT.

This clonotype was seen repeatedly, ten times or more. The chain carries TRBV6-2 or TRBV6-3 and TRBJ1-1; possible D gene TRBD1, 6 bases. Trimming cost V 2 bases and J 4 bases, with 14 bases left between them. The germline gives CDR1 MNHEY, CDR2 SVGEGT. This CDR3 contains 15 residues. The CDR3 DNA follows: TGTGCCAGCAGTTACCGGACAGCATTGGGCACTGAAGCTTTCTTT. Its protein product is CASSYRTALGTEAFF.

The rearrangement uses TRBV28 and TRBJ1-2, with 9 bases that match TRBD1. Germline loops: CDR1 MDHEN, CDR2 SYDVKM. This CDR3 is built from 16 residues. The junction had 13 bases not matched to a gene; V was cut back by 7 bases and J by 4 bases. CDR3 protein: CASTRTGVLYVYGYTF. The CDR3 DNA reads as TGTGCCAGCACCAGGACAGGGGTCCTCTATGTCTATGGCTACACCTTC.

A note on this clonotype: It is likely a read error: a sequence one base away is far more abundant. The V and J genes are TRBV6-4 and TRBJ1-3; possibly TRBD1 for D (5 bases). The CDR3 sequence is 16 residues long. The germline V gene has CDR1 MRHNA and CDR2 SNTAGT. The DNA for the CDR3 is TGTGTCAGCAGTTACGTCAGGGAGACTGCTGGAAACACCATATATTTT. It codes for CVSSYVRETAGNTIYF.

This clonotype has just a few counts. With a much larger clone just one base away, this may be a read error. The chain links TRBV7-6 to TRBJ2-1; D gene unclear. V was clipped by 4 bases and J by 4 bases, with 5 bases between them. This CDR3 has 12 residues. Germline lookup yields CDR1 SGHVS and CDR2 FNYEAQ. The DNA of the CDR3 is TGTGCCAGCAGCTCTGTATACAATGAGCAGTTCTTC. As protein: CASSSVYNEQFF. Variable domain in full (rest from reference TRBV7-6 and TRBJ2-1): GAGVSQSPRYKVTKRGQDVALRCDPISGHVSLYWYRQALGQGPEFLTYFNYEAQQDKSGLPNDRFSAERPEGSISTLTIQRTEQRDSAMYRCASSSVYNEQFFGPGTRLTVL.

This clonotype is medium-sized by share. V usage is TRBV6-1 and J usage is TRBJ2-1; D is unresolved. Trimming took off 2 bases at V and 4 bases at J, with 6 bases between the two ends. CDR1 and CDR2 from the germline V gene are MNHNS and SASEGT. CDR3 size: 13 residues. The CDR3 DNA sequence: TGTGCCAGCAGTGAACCCATATACAATGAGCAGTTCTTC. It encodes CASSEPIYNEQFF.

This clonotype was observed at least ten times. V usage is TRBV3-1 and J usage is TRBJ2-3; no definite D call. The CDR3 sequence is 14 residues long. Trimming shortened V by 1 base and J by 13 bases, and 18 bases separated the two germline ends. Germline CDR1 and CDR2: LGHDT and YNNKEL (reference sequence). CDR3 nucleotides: TGTGCCAGCAGCCAAGGGTCCTGGTCCACTCTGAAGTATTTT. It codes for CASSQGSWSTLKYF.

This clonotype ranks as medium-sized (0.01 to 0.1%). The CDR3, as DNA: TGTGCCAGCAGCGGGCAGGGGAAGACAGATACGCAGTATTTT. Protein: CASSGQGKTDTQYF. The genes are TRBV11-2 and TRBJ2-3; tentatively, D is TRBD1 (6 bases). The V end was cut by 5 bases, the J end by 3 bases, with 12 bases between. The germline CDR1 and CDR2 sequences are SGHAT and FQNNGV. The CDR3 totals 14 residues.

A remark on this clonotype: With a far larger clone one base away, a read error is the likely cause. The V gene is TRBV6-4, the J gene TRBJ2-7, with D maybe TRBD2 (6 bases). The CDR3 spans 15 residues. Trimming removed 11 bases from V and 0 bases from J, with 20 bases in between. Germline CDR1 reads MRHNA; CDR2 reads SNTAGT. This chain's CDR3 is CASAVIADNSYEQYF. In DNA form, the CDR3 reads TGTGCCTCCGCAGTCATAGCGGATAACTCCTACGAGCAGTACTTC.

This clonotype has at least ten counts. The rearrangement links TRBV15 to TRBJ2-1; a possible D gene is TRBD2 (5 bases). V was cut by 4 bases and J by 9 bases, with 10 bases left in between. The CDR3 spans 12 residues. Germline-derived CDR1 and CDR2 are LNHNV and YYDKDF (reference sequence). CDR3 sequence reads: CATSIGLAEQFF. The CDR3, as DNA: TGTGCCACCAGCATTGGACTGGCTGAGCAGTTCTTC.

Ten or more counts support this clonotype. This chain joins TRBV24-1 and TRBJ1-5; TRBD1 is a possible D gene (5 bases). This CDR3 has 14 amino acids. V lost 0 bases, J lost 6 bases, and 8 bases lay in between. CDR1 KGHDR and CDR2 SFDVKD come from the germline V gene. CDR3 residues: CATSDLGAGQPQHF. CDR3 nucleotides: TGTGCCACCAGTGATTTGGGGGCTGGTCAGCCCCAGCATTTT.

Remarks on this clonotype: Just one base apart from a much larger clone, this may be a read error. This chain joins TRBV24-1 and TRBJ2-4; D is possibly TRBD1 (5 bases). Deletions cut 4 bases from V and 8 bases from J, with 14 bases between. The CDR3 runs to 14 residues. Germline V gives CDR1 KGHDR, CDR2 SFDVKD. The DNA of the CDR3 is TGTGCCACCAGTGACCGGACAAGGTTGGACATTCAGTACTTC. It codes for CATSDRTRLDIQYF.

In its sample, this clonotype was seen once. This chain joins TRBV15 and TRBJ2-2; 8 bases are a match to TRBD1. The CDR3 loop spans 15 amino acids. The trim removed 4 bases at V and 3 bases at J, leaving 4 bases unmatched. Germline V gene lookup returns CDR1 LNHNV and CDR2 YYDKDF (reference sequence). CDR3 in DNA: TGTGCCACCAGCAAGGGACAGGAAGACACCGGGGAGCTGTTTTTT. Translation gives CATSKGQEDTGELFF.

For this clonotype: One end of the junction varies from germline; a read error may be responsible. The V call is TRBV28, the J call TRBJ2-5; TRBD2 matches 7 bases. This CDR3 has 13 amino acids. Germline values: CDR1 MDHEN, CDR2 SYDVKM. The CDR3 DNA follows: TGTGCCAGCAGTCGGGGGGAAGCTAGGACCCATTACTTC. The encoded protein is CASSRGEARTHYF.

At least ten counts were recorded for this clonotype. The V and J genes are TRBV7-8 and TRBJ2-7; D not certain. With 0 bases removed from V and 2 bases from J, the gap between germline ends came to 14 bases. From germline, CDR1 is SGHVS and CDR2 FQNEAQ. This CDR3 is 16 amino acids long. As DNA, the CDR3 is TGTGCCAGCAGCTTAGCCGGTCTCGCAGGAACCTACGAGCAGTACTTC. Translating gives CASSLAGLAGTYEQYF.

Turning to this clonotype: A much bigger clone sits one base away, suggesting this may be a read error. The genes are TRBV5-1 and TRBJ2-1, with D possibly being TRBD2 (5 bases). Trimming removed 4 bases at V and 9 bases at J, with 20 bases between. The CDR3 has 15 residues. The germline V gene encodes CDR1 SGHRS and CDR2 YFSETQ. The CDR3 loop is CASSPLPGFRTEQFF. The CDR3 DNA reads TGCGCCAGCAGCCCCCTACCGGGATTTCGCACTGAGCAGTTCTTC.

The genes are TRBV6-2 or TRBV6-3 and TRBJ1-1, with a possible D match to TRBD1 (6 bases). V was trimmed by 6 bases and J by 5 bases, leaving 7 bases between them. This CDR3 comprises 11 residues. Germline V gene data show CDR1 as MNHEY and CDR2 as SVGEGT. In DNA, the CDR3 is TGTGCCAGCAGAACAGGGACTGAAGCTTTCTTT. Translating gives CASRTGTEAFF.

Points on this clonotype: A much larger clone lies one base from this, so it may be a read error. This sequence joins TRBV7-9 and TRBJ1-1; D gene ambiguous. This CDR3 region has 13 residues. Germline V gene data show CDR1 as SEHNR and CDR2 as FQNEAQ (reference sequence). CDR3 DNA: TGTGCCATCAGCCTCCGGAGGGAGGCTGAAGCTTTCTTT. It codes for CAISLRREAEAFF.

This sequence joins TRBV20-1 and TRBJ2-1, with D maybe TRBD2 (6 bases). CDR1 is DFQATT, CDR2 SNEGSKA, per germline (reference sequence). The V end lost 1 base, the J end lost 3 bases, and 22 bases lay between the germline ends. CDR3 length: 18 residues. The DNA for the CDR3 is TGCAGTGCTAGAGGTCTCGGACTATCGGGCCCCATCTACAATGAGCAGTTCTTC. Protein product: CSARGLGLSGPIYNEQFF.

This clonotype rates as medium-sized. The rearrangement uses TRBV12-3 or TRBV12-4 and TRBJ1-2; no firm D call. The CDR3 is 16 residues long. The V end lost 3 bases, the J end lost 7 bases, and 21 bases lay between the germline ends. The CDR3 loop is CASSFVGNSAPGGYTF. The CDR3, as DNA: TGTGCCAGCAGTTTCGTCGGCAACTCCGCTCCTGGTGGCTACACCTTC.

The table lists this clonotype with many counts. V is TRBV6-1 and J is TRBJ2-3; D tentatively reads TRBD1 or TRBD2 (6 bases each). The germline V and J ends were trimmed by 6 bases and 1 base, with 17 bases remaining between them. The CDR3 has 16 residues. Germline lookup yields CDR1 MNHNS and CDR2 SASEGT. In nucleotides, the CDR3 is TGTGCCAGCAGCCCTTTCAGGGGAGGAGGCACAGATACGCAGTATTTT. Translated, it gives CASSPFRGGGTDTQYF.

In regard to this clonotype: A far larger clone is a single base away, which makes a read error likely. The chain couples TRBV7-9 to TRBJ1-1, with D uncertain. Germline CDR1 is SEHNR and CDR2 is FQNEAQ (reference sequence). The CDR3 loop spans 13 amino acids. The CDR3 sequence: CASSSQPNTESFF. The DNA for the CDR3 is TGTGCCAGCAGCTCTCAACCGAACACTGAATCTTTCTTT.

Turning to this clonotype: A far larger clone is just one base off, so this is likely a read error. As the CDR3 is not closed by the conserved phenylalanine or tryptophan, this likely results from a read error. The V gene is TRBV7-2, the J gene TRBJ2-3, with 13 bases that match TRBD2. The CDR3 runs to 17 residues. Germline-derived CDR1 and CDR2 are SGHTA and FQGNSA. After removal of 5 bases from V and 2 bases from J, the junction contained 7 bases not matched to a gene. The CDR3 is CASSVTGTSGITDTQYL. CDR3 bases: TGTGCCAGCAGCGTCACCGGGACTAGCGGGATCACAGATACGCAGTATCTT.

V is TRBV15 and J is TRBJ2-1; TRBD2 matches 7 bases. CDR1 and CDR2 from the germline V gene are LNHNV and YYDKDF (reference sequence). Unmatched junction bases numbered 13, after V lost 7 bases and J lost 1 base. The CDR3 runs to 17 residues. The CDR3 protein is CATISRGGSESYNEQFF. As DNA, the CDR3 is TGTGCCACCATCAGCCGTGGCGGGAGTGAGTCCTACAATGAGCAGTTCTTC.